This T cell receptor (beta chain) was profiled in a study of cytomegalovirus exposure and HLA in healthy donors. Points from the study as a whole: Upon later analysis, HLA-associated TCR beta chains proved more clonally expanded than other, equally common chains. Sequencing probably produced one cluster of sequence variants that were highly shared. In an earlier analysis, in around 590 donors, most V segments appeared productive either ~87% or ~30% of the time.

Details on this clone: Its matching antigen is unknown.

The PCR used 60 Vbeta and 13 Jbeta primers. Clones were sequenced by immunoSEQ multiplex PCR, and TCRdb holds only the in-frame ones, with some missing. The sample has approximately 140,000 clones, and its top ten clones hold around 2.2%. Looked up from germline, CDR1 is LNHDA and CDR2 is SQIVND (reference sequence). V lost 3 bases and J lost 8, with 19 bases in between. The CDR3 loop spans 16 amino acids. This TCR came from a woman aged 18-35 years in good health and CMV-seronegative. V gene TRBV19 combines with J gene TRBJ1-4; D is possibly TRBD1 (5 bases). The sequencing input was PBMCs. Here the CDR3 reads CASSMMGQWSREKLFF. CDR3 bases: TGTGCCAGTAGTATGATGGGGCAATGGTCGAGAGAAAAACTGTTTTTT.